This T cell receptor beta chain was recorded in a study of CD8+ T cells in alopecia areata. The overall study: Tofacitinib administration persisted for 6 to 18 months, succeeded by 6 months off drug. General study points: Clonality was higher in lesional than normal scalp, especially in alopecia totalis/universalis.

cDNA serving as the sequencing template came from extracted, reverse transcribed RNA. Repertoires were generated with immunoSEQ multiplex PCR, while TCRdb's copy carries only in-frame clones and drops some. This repertoire shows hundreds of thousands of clones, around two thirds found once; its top ten account for 1% to 1.5%. The table lists this clone with a few counts. Its antigen remains unknown. The source is a human donor with alopecia areata. Sample: CD4+ T cells sorted from blood, taken at week 0.

CDR3 sequence (DNA): TGTGCCAGCAGCCAAGAAAAACCGGGACACCTCGATTACACCATATATTTT. This sequence encodes CASSQEKPGHLDYTIYF. The chain carries TRBV4-2 and TRBJ1-3, with D perhaps TRBD1 (6 bases). The V gene lost 0 bases and the J gene lost 8 bases, with 20 bases spanning the gap. Germline CDR1 is LGHNA and CDR2 is YNFKEQ. The CDR3 has 17 amino acids.